The 21 T cell receptor delta chains below all came from one sample that was sequenced in a study of gamma delta lymphoproliferative disorders and STAT genes. TCRdb ran CATT on the multiplex PCR reads. The sample consists of about 3,400 delta-chain clones, roughly 1.2% of them appearing once. Sequencing used genomic DNA taken from PBMCs of patients and controls. Sequenced: blood. The source of these receptors is a human donor in good health.

As for this clone: The protein given by TCRdb reflects a much larger clone and differs at residue 14 from this DNA's translation, likely from a read error; the protein shown is the DNA's translation. This chain links TRDV2 with TRDJ1; 9 positions agree with TRDD3. Germline CDR1 and CDR2: GEAIGNYY and EKD. Trimming took 0 bases from V and 6 from J; bases not matched to a gene: 16. The CDR3 is made up of 18 amino acids. In DNA form, the CDR3 reads TGTGCCTGTGACACCGTACTGACTGGGGGAAGGGAAACCAATAAACTCATCTTT. It is translated as CACDTVLTGGRETNKLIF.

Concerning this clone: This likely reflects a read error, since a far larger clone is one base away. Other DNA sequences in the sample encode the same CDR3. The chain has TRDV2 and TRDJ1, with 12 bases fitting TRDD3. V shed 7 bases, J shed 2 bases, and the junction held 28 bases outside the gene matches. The CDR3 loop spans 22 amino acids. The V gene's germline CDR1 is GEAIGNYY and CDR2 EKD. CDR3 bases: TGTGCCTGCGACTCGCTACTGGGGGATACTAACCCCCTGGATAGTAGTACCGATAAACTCATCTTT. It is translated as CACDSLLGDTNPLDSSTDKLIF.

Concerning this clone: A far bigger clonotype differs at one base, so this is likely a read error. The sample holds other DNA sequences that translate to the same CDR3. The DNA for the CDR3 is TGTGCCTGCGACACCTGGGGGTCGACCGATAAACTCATCTTT. Its translation is CACDTWGSTDKLIF. The chain links TRDV2 to TRDJ1, with 7 bases fitting TRDD3. CDR3 length: 14 residues. The V gene's germline CDR1 is GEAIGNYY and CDR2 EKD.

On this clone itself: A far larger clone differs by one base, so this is likely a read error. Other DNA sequences from this sample encode an identical CDR3 as well. This chain connects TRDV2 to TRDJ1; 13 bases align to TRDD3. Germline values: CDR1 GEAIGNYY, CDR2 EKD. The CDR3 consists of 19 residues. The CDR3 sequence: CACDTLLGDTLGGTDKLIF. CDR3 nucleotides: TGCGCCTGTGACACTCTACTGGGGGATACGCTTGGGGGGACCGATAAACTCATCTTT.

In regard to this clone: A far larger clone differs by one base, so this is likely a read error. Within the sample, other DNA sequences also encode this same CDR3. This chain connects TRDV2 to TRDJ1, with D tentatively TRDD2 (5 bases). Germline V gives CDR1 GEAIGNYY, CDR2 EKD. This CDR3 comprises 14 residues. The ends were cut back, 7 bases at V and 1 base at J, with 15 bases in the middle. The CDR3 reads CACFPLQGTDKLIF. DNA for the CDR3: TGTGCCTGCTTTCCTCTTCAAGGCACCGATAAACTCATCTTT.

In this sample, this clone turned up a few times. TCRdb assigns this DNA the protein of a much larger clone, which departs from its translation at residue 15; this likely reflects a read error, and the protein shown comes from translating the DNA. The chain has TRDV2 and TRDJ1, with 9 bases lining up with TRDD3. CDR1 is GEAIGNYY and CDR2 is EKD in the germline V gene. The CDR3 runs 18 residues. CDR3 protein: CACDTVLGDARNTDRLIF. The CDR3 DNA is TGTGCCTGTGACACGGTACTGGGGGACGCGCGGAACACCGATAGACTCATCTTT.

This clone was counted only a few times. It differs at one base from a far larger clone, so likely a read error. The same CDR3 can be traced to other DNA sequences in this sample. The gene calls are TRDV2 and TRDJ1; TRDD3 agrees at 9 bases. Germline-derived CDR1 and CDR2 are GEAIGNYY and EKD. J gave up 0 bases and V 3 bases, and 13 bases lay outside the gene matches. CDR3 length equals 18 residues. Here the CDR3 reads CACDPIGGYSLDTDKLIF. The CDR3 DNA sequence: TGTGCCTGTGACCCTATTGGGGGATATTCGTTGGACACCGATAAACTCATCTTT.

This clone has only a few counts. The amino acid sequence in TCRdb belongs to a much larger clone and departs from this DNA's translation at residue 9, likely a sequencing read error; the sequence shown is translated from the DNA. The chain uses TRAV29/DV5 and TRDJ3, with D perhaps TRDD3 (6 bases). The CDR3 runs to 20 residues. Looked up from germline, CDR1 is NSMFDY and CDR2 is ISSIKDK. V lost 0 bases, J lost 0 bases, and 19 bases lay in between. The CDR3 coding sequence is TGTGCAGCAAGCGACCTAACTGGGAGGGAAAGCTCCTGGGACACCCGACAGATGTTTTTC. Translated: CAASDLTGRESSWDTRQMFF.

This clone was picked up a small number of times. Only one base separates this from a far larger clonotype, so it likely reflects a read error. Other DNA sequences in this sample translate to the same CDR3. The chain links TRAV23/DV6 to TRDJ1, with D possibly being TRDD3 (7 bases). CDR3 size: 16 residues. The V end lost 3 bases, the J end lost 8 bases, and 26 bases lay between the germline ends. Germline V gene lookup returns CDR1 NTAFDY and CDR2 IRPDVSE (reference sequence). As DNA, the CDR3 is TGTGCAGCAATCCTACAATACTGGGGAATACGGGACAAACTCATCTTT. Translated, it gives CAAILQYWGIRDKLIF.

Notes on this clone: The DNA is omitted, as the CDR3 cannot be located on it reliably, and the CDR3 follows TCRdb's listing. The chain carries TRAV29/DV5 and TRDJ1; the table's D call of TRDD3 was not tested on the DNA. CDR1 and CDR2 (germline): NSMFDY, ISSIKDK. The CDR3 numbers 27 amino acids, ends counted. CDR3 in amino acids: CSVLLCSKPPTTSPGTGGSPYTDKLIF.

This clone has only a few counts. This probably arose from a read error, given a far larger clone one base away. This specimen includes other DNA sequences encoding the same CDR3. This sequence joins TRDV2 and TRDJ1; TRDD3 matches at 10 bases. The germline CDR1 and CDR2 sequences are GEAIGNYY and EKD. V trimming: 3 bases; J trimming: 2 bases; junction bases outside the gene matches: 14. CDR3 size: 18 residues. The CDR3 DNA sequence: TGTGCCTGTGACCCTATTGGGGGATACTCGTTGGATACCGATAAACTCATCTTT. This codes for CACDPIGGYSLDTDKLIF.

This clone was picked up a small number of times. TCRdb pairs this DNA with a much larger clone's protein that differs at residue 14, likely a read error; the protein shown was translated from the DNA. In DNA form, the CDR3 reads TGTGCCTGTGACACCGTGGGAATGAACGCTGGGGTTCCGAACACCGATAAACTCATCTTT. This codes for CACDTVGMNAGVPNTDKLIF. The rearrangement links TRDV2 to TRDJ1; a weak D match, TRDD3 (6 bases). The CDR3 runs to 20 residues. The V gene's germline CDR1 is GEAIGNYY and CDR2 EKD. The V and J ends lost 0 bases and 0 bases respectively, with 25 bases between them.

Points on this clone: This likely stems from a read error, as it lies one base from a far larger clone. Within the sample, other DNA sequences also encode this same CDR3. This chain joins TRDV2 and TRDJ3, with no clear D. This CDR3 contains 18 residues. Trimming left V 0 bases short and J 1 base short, with 12 bases between. Germline assignment: CDR1 GEAIGNYY and CDR2 EKD. In nucleotides, the CDR3 is TGTGCCTGTGACACCGCTGGAGGATCTTCCTGGGACACCCGACAGATGTTTTTC. The encoded protein is CACDTAGGSSWDTRQMFF.

With respect to this clone: TCRdb's listed protein matches a much larger clone and diverges from this DNA's translation at residue 5, likely through a read error; the protein shown comes from the DNA. Different DNA sequences within this sample yield the same CDR3. V is TRDV2 and J is TRDJ1, with 9 bases fitting TRDD3. This CDR3 has 15 amino acids. From germline, CDR1 is GEAIGNYY and CDR2 EKD. CDR3 coding DNA: TGTGCCTGTGACGCCGTGGGGGATAGGGCCGATAAGCTCATCTTT. Its protein is CACDAVGDRADKLIF.

For this clone: A single base separates this from a much larger clone, so it may be a read error. The chain is built from TRDV3 and TRDJ3; maybe TRDD2 (6 bases). Germline V gene lookup returns CDR1 TVYSNPD and CDR2 GDNSRS (reference sequence). Deletions cut 0 bases from V and 2 bases from J, with 29 bases between. This CDR3 has 22 residues. In nucleotides, the CDR3 is TGTGCCTTTAGCTACGTCCTACGTCCCCTGAAACCCGGGGCCTGGGACACCCGACAGATGTTTTTC. Translated: CAFSYVLRPLKPGAWDTRQMFF. Variable domain in full (rest from reference TRDV3 and TRDJ3): CDKVTQSSPDQTVASGSEVVLLCTYDTVYSNPDLFWYRIRPDYSFQFVFYGDNSRSEGADFTQGRFSVKHILTQKAFHLVISPVRTEDSATYYCAFSYVLRPLKPGAWDTRQMFFGTGIKLFVEP.

This clone was seen more than once but under ten times. The protein TCRdb lists belongs to a much larger clone and differs from this DNA's translation at residue 5, which points to a read error; the protein shown is made from the DNA. J is TRDJ1 and V is TRDV2; 7 bases are a match to TRDD3. CDR1 GEAIGNYY and CDR2 EKD come from the germline V gene. The CDR3 sequence is 15 residues long. V trimming: 4 bases; J trimming: 4 bases; junction bases outside the gene matches: 11. The CDR3 region has the DNA TGTGCCTGTGAATCCTTGGGGGACCGAAACGATAAACTCATCTTT. Amino acids: CACESLGDRNDKLIF.

Turning to this clone: A far more abundant clone sits one base away, making this likely a read error. Distinct nucleotide sequences in the sample also encode this CDR3. The genes are TRDV2 and TRDJ1, with TRDD3 matching 11 bases. This CDR3 is 19 amino acids long. Germline assignment: CDR1 GEAIGNYY and CDR2 EKD. V was pared by 2 bases and J by 2 bases, with 15 bases of the junction left unmatched. This chain's CDR3 is CACDKIPSGGYGNTDKLIF. In nucleotides, the CDR3 is TGTGCCTGTGACAAAATTCCCAGTGGGGGATACGGGAATACCGATAAACTCATCTTT.

This clone was found a few times. A far larger clone is one base from this, pointing to a likely read error. The same CDR3 also results from other DNA sequences found in this sample. The gene calls are TRDV2 and TRDJ1, with 9 nucleotides matching TRDD3. Germline-derived CDR1 and CDR2 are GEAIGNYY and EKD. CDR3 size: 17 residues. The DNA for the CDR3 is TGTGCCTGTGACAAAGTAGGTACTGGGGGAGTCACCGATAAACTTATCTTT. Translation: CACDKVGTGGVTDKLIF.

This clone is medium-sized by share. The sample has other DNA sequences that encode this CDR3 too. This chain joins TRAV23/DV6 and TRDJ1; possible D gene TRDD3, 6 bases. CDR1 is NTAFDY and CDR2 is IRPDVSE in the germline V gene (reference sequence). This CDR3 has 17 residues. Between the trimmed V and J ends, which lost 0 bases and 5 bases, there was a span of 23 bases. The CDR3 DNA reads as TGTGCAGCAAGCATTCAAGGCTCCTGGGGATGGGTGGATAAACTCATCTTT. Encoded protein: CAASIQGSWGWVDKLIF.

This clone was counted a few times. The protein in TCRdb stems from a much larger clone and differs at residue 5 from this DNA's translation, likely a read error; here the protein is translated from the DNA. V gene TRDV2 combines with J gene TRDJ3, with D possibly being TRDD3 (5 bases). The CDR3 contains 20 residues. Between the trimmed V and J ends, which lost 3 bases and 0 bases, there was a span of 20 bases. Germline CDR1 is GEAIGNYY and CDR2 is EKD. This CDR3 is CACDAAGARGPSWDTRQMFF. CDR3 coding DNA: TGTGCCTGTGACGCCGCGGGGGCGAGGGGGCCCTCCTGGGACACCCGACAGATGTTTTTC.

Concerning this clone: A read error is likely here: a far larger clone is one base away. In the same sample, other DNA sequences code for this CDR3. The gene calls are TRDV2 and TRDJ1; 13 nucleotides match TRDD3. The CDR3 has 19 amino acids. V was pared by 0 bases and J by 3 bases, with 12 bases of the junction left unmatched. The germline V gene encodes CDR1 GEAIGNYY and CDR2 EKD. The CDR3 bases are TGTGCCTGTGACACCTTACTGGGGGATACGCGAAGAGGACCCGATAAACTCATCTTT. Amino acid sequence: CACDTLLGDTRRGPDKLIF.